The present TCR beta chain was sequenced within a study of blood T cells in healthy people across ages. Whole-study context: About one barcoded beta molecule per two T cells came from capture by template switching. General observations from the study: Age brought a roughly linear fall in TCR beta diversity measured per million T cells. Long-lived donors carried more naive CD4+ cells and greater diversity than aged donors.

CDR1 is SNHLY, CDR2 FYNNEI, per germline. V was shortened by 5 bases and J by 3 bases, with 15 bases between the two germline ends. The CDR3 has 15 residues. For the second PCR, which ran for about 7 to 11 cycles, a sample-barcoded 5' primer and a J-beta primer mix were used. One entry per CDR3 protein, called by TCRdb with MiXCR from the 5' RACE reads. Among around 970,000 distinct CDR3 sequences, roughly 50% were seen once, and the ten largest hold about a fifth. The sample holds one count of this clonotype. Its cognate antigen is unknown. Specimen: blood. The clonotype comes from a woman aged 55-69 years in good health. This chain joins TRBV2 and TRBJ2-3; D is uncertain. CDR3 bases: TGTGCCAGCAGTCGGACCTACCCGGTTACAGATACGCAGTATTTT. Protein product: CASSRTYPVTDTQYF. Drawing the rest from reference TRBV2 and TRBJ2-3, the complete variable domain is EPEVTQTPSHQVTQMGQEVILRCVPISNHLYFYWYRQILGQKVEFLVSFYNNEISEKSEIFDDQFSVERPDGSNFTLKIRSTKLEDSAMYFCASSRTYPVTDTQYFGPGTRLTVL.